Below, one T cell receptor (beta chain) is given with its context. The sample comes from a study of blood T cell repertoires in COVID-19. Study overall: Sources were T cells, B-cell-depleted T cells, or PBMCs; the material itself was cDNA or gDNA.

Original handling: Reference gene primer amplification gave estimated nucleated cell counts. Repertoires were generated with immunoSEQ multiplex PCR, while TCRdb's copy carries only in-frame clones and drops some. V and J calls plus clone size are reproduced from that table; the DNA served to infer D and trimming. The table shows about 100,000 clones, with roughly nine tenths occurring only once. The CDR3 covers 15 residues. V was pared by 4 bases and J by 6 bases, with 7 bases of the junction left unmatched. CDR1 is SGHTA and CDR2 is FQGNSA in the germline V gene. The chain couples TRBV7-2 to TRBJ2-1; TRBD1 matches at 9 bases. The TCR was taken from a man between 50 and 59 years old with acute or convalescent COVID-19. Input material: peripheral blood. The CDR3, as DNA: TGTGCCAGCAGCTGGGGACAGGGAACGGGCAATGAGCAGTTCTTC. Translated: CASSWGQGTGNEQFF.